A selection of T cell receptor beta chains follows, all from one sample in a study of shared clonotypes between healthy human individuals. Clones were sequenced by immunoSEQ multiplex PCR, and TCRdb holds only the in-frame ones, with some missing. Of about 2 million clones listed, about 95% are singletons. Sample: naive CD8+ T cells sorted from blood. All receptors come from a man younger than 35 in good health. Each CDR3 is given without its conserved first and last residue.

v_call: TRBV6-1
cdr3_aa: ASREGLSYGYT

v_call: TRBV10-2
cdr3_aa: ASSERTGGISNEQF

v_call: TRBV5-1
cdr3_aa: ASSLGGEAF

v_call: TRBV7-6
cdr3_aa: ASQINPAGQFSFPYNEQF

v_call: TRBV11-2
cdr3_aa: ASSPLLHPKTYEQY

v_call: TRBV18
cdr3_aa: ASSPQAETQY

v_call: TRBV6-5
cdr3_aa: ASSYSVLAYEQY

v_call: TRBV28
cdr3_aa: ASSVTGSGNTIY

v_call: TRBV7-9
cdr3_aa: ASSFAPGGFYSNQPQH

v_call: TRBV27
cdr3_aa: ASSTLASADTQY

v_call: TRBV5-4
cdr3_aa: ASSEAGEVDTQY

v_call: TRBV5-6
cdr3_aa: ASTFGQGVSYEQY

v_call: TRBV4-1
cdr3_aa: ASSQPVGGITDTQY

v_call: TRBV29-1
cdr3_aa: SDLAQAANYGYT

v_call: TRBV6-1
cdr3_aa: ASSSRTGYGYT

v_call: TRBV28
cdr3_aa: ASSAGAYTDTQY

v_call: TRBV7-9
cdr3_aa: ASSPRGTYEQY

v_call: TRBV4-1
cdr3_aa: ASSQPTGLAGTYNEQF

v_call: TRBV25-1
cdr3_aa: ASSEDLDTLNTEAF

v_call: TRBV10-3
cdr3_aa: AISEASEGPTEAF

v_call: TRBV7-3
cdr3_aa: ASSYRGMNTEAF

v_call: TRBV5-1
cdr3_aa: ASSLGTGSLEQF

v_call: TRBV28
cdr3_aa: ASSLDRNIQY

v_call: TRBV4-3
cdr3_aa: ASSQDRAGLYEQY

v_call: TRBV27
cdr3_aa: ASSFTGYEQY

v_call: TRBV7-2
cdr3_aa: ASSLGPVPEAF

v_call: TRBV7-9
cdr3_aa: ASSSAGGNQPQH

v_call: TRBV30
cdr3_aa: AWSHGDKSSYEQY

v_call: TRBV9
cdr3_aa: ASSDSGTGELF

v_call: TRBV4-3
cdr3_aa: ASSLRGLAAYNEQF

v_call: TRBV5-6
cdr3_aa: ASSFLPTTRPAEQF

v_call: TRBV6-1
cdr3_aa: ASSEEVQGLSTDTQY

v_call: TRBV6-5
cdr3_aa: ASSQDISYNSPLH

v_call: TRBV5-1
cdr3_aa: ASSSGQGDQPQH

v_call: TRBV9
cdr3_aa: ASSVDGRGDEQF